This entry is about one T cell receptor beta chain. The antigen remains undetermined. V was clipped by 1 base and J by 0 bases, with 5 bases between them. The CDR3 runs to 14 residues. CDR1 and CDR2 from the germline V gene are SGHRS and YFSETQ. Primers: 60 Vbeta forward and 13 Jbeta reverse. The table came from immunoSEQ multiplex PCR; TCRdb's copy has only in-frame clones and leaves some out. The table includes some 65,000 clones, around 68% detected once. This record belongs to a study of cytomegalovirus exposure and HLA in healthy donors. Findings and caveats of the study: In a later analysis, V- and J-gene trimming of beta chains associated with a DCLRE1C missense variant, replicated independently. Reportedly, HLA-A and HLA-B alleles of most subjects were accurately predicted from TCR beta. When the data were analyzed later, several of the most significant clusters appeared to be linked to common viral pathogens.

The chain is built from TRBV5-1 and TRBJ1-3; no definite D call. The sample consisted of PBMCs. This TCR was sampled from a man aged 45-65 years in good health and CMV-seropositive. CDR3 nucleotides: TGCGCCAGCAGCTTGTACACCTCTGGAAACACCATATATTTT. This gives the protein CASSLYTSGNTIYF.